The 21 T cell receptor beta chains below all came from one sample that was sequenced in a study of cytomegalovirus exposure and HLA in healthy donors. The PCR ran on 60 Vbeta and 13 Jbeta primers. Clones were sequenced by immunoSEQ multiplex PCR, and TCRdb holds only the in-frame ones, with some missing. Of over 90,000 clones listed, under 85% are singletons. The sample taken for sequencing was PBMCs. All receptors come from a woman aged 70 to 79 in good health and CMV-seropositive.

On this clone: Other nucleotide sequences in the sample specify the same CDR3. The chain is built from TRBV28 and TRBJ1-2; 8 bases map to TRBD1. Germline trimming cut 6 bases from V and 3 bases from J; bases unmatched to any gene: 6. This CDR3 spans 14 amino acids. From germline, CDR1 is MDHEN and CDR2 SYDVKM. CDR3 in amino acids: CASSPGTGYYGYTF. Written as DNA, the CDR3 is TGTGCCAGCAGCCCTGGGACAGGCTACTATGGCTACACCTTC.

This rearrangement joins TRBV7-6 to TRBJ2-3; 10 bases are a match to TRBD2. With 2 bases clipped from V and 14 bases from J, the junction kept 7 bases outside the gene matches. This CDR3 region has 13 residues. The V gene's germline CDR1 is SGHVS and CDR2 FNYEAQ. DNA of the CDR3: TGTGCCAGCAGCTTAACCCTAGCGGGAGTTCTGTATTTT. Its translation is CASSLTLAGVLYF.

The chain is built from TRBV6-1 and TRBJ2-5, with D possibly matching TRBD2 (6 bases). The CDR3 spans 13 residues. Germline-derived CDR1 and CDR2 are MNHNS and SASEGT. Trimming took off 6 bases at V and 5 bases at J, with 13 bases between the two ends. This CDR3 reads CASSPGVGETQYF. CDR3 DNA sequence: TGTGCCAGCAGCCCGGGGGTAGGGGAGACCCAGTACTTC.

The chain has TRBV11-3 and TRBJ2-1, with 10 bases that match TRBD2. The length of the CDR3 is 15 residues. Germline lookup yields CDR1 SGHNT and CDR2 YENEEA. The V segment lost 2 bases and the J segment 4 bases; nucleotides outside the gene matches: 2. The CDR3 loop is CASSLSSGRYNEQFF. CDR3 bases: TGTGCCAGCAGCTTATCTAGCGGGAGATACAATGAGCAGTTCTTC.

This clone was seen more than once but under ten times. This rearrangement joins TRBV28 to TRBJ1-6; D is unclear. The CDR3 is 15 residues long. Trimming pared 6 bases from V and 8 bases from J, leaving 17 bases between. In germline, CDR1 is MDHEN, CDR2 SYDVKM. CDR3 bases: TGTGCCAGCAGGTGGACCTTACCGGGATATTCACCCCTCCACTTT. Translating gives CASRWTLPGYSPLHF. The full variable domain, rest sourced from reference TRBV28 and TRBJ1-6, is DVKVTQSSRYLVKRTGEKVFLECVQDMDHENMFWYRQDPGLGLRLIYFSYDVKMKEKGDIPEGYSVSREKKERFSLILESASTNQTSMYLCASRWTLPGYSPLHFGNGTRLTVT.

A word on this clone: At one of its ends the junction is not consistent with the germline gene, which may arise from a read error. J is TRBJ2-7 and V is TRBV2; D might be TRBD1 (5 bases). The germline V gene encodes CDR1 SNHLY and CDR2 FYNNEI. This CDR3 is built from 14 residues. Here the CDR3 DNA reads TGTGCCAGCAGGGCTACATGGGGCTCCCACGAGCAGTACTTC. Amino acids: CASRATWGSHEQYF.

The chain has TRBV11-2 and TRBJ2-3, with TRBD2 identical over 7 bases. V shed 5 bases, J shed 3 bases, and the junction held 11 bases outside the gene matches. This CDR3 spans 16 amino acids. The germline V gene encodes CDR1 SGHAT and CDR2 FQNNGV. The CDR3 sequence: CASSRWEGVDTDTQYF. The CDR3, as DNA: TGTGCCAGCAGCCGTTGGGAGGGAGTAGATACAGATACGCAGTATTTT.

This clone was recorded a few times. J is TRBJ1-1 and V is TRBV29-1; unclear D gene. The CDR3 has 11 amino acids. Germline V gene data show CDR1 as SQVTM and CDR2 as ANQGSEA. The V end lost 2 bases, the J end lost 11 bases, and 12 bases lay between the germline ends. CDR3 coding DNA: TGCAGCGTTGAATCCGAGGGAAGGGCTTTCTTT. As protein: CSVESEGRAFF.

The J gene is TRBJ2-3, the V gene TRBV13; 14 bases agree with TRBD2. V was pared by 5 bases and J by 3 bases, with 7 bases of the junction left unmatched. The CDR3 sequence is 17 residues long. Germline CDR1 reads PRHDT; CDR2 reads FYEKMQ (reference sequence). The CDR3 sequence: CASSATSGRAGTDTQYF. In nucleotides, the CDR3 is TGTGCCAGCAGCGCGACTAGCGGGAGGGCCGGGACAGATACGCAGTATTTT. The full variable domain, in which reference TRBV13 and TRBJ2-3 provide the parts outside the CDR3, is AAGVIQSPRHLIKEKRETATLKCYPIPRHDTVYWYQQGPGQDPQFLISFYEKMQSDKGSIPDRFSAQQFSDYHSELNMSSLELGDSALYFCASSATSGRAGTDTQYFGPGTRLTVL.

This clone was recorded only once. This chain joins TRBV7-9 and TRBJ2-1; a possible D gene is TRBD1 (5 bases). Germline loops: CDR1 SEHNR, CDR2 FQNEAQ (reference sequence). V lost 5 bases and J 5 bases, leaving 16 bases between the germline ends. The CDR3 is 15 amino acids. CDR3 residues: CASSGQVSAHNEQFF. CDR3 nucleotide sequence: TGTGCCAGCAGCGGACAAGTCTCTGCCCACAATGAGCAGTTCTTC.

The V gene is TRBV28, the J gene TRBJ2-3, with D possibly TRBD2 on 7 matching bases. From germline, CDR1 is MDHEN and CDR2 SYDVKM. V was pared by 8 bases and J by 2 bases, with 8 bases between. The CDR3 extends over 12 amino acids. The CDR3 region is CASRGATDTQYF. CDR3 DNA sequence: TGTGCCAGCCGGGGGGCCACAGATACGCAGTATTTT.

The chain is built from TRBV6-4 and TRBJ1-5; tentative D call: TRBD1 (5 bases). Germline V gene data show CDR1 as MRHNA and CDR2 as SNTAGT. The CDR3 totals 19 residues. The V and J ends lost 5 bases and 0 bases respectively, with 23 bases between them. CDR3 sequence reads: CASSSSGTQGAYSNQPQHF. For the CDR3, the DNA is TGTGCCAGCAGTTCATCCGGGACTCAAGGGGCATATAGCAATCAGCCCCAGCATTTT.

This clone was seen just once. The chain uses TRBV28 and TRBJ1-5, with 7 nucleotides matching TRBD1. The germline CDR1 and CDR2 sequences are MDHEN and SYDVKM. The CDR3 extends over 15 amino acids. J lost 0 bases, V lost 5 bases, and 4 bases had no gene match. This CDR3 reads CASSPTGPSNQPQHF. DNA for the CDR3: TGTGCCAGCAGTCCGACAGGGCCTAGCAATCAGCCCCAGCATTTT.

The chain carries TRBV2 and TRBJ1-2; 7 bases fit TRBD1. The germline V gene encodes CDR1 SNHLY and CDR2 FYNNEI. This CDR3 has 14 amino acids. Unmatched junction bases numbered 9, after V lost 7 bases and J lost 4 bases. CDR3 protein: CASISDREVYGYTF. CDR3 sequence (DNA): TGTGCCAGCATTTCAGACAGGGAGGTCTATGGCTACACCTTC.

This clone has a handful of counts. The chain combines TRBV14 with TRBJ2-2; D gene unclear. This CDR3 has 13 residues. Germline V gives CDR1 SGHDN, CDR2 FVKESK. V lost 1 base and J lost 7, with 7 bases in between. The CDR3 sequence: CASSQAQHGELFF. CDR3 sequence (DNA): TGTGCCAGCAGCCAAGCACAACACGGGGAGCTGTTTTTT.

V and J are TRBV28 and TRBJ2-3; 8 bases are a match to TRBD2. With 8 bases clipped from V and 5 bases from J, the junction kept 12 bases outside the gene matches. The CDR3 is made up of 15 amino acids. Per germline, CDR1 MDHEN and CDR2 SYDVKM. CDR3 bases: TGTGCCAGCGGGAGGCTCAGCGGGAGTATAGATACGCAGTATTTT. As protein: CASGRLSGSIDTQYF.

This chain uses TRBV28 with TRBJ2-1; 10 nucleotides agree with TRBD1. The trim removed 4 bases at V and 0 bases at J, leaving 3 bases unmatched. The CDR3 loop spans 16 amino acids. Germline-derived CDR1 and CDR2 are MDHEN and SYDVKM. As DNA, the CDR3 is TGTGCCAGCAGTTCGACAGGGGGCGGCTCCTACAATGAGCAGTTCTTC. Its protein is CASSSTGGGSYNEQFF.

This clone was seen just once. The chain recombines TRBV15 with TRBJ1-3; 8 bases map to TRBD1. The CDR3 covers 16 residues. J was trimmed by 4 bases and V by 3 bases; bases with no gene match: 8. CDR1 is LNHNV and CDR2 is YYDKDF in the germline V gene (reference sequence). The CDR3, as DNA: TGTGCCACCAGCAGCCCGGACAGGGCTGCGGGAAACACCATATATTTT. It yields the protein CATSSPDRAAGNTIYF.

This clone was observed a few times. The chain couples TRBV7-8 to TRBJ2-7, with D perhaps TRBD2 (7 bases). The V and J ends lost 1 base and 2 bases respectively, with 12 bases between them. This CDR3 is 15 amino acids long. Germline V CDR1 and CDR2: SGHVS, FQNEAQ. CDR3 amino acids: CASSLEVGGPYEQYF. CDR3 nucleotides: TGTGCCAGCAGCTTAGAAGTGGGGGGGCCCTACGAGCAGTACTTC.

V usage is TRBV19 and J usage is TRBJ2-2; 14 bases fit TRBD2. Germline CDR1 is LNHDA and CDR2 is SQIVND (reference sequence). CDR3 length equals 17 residues. Trimming at V came to 6 bases and at J to 5 bases, leaving 8 bases not matched to a gene. The CDR3 region is CASRIRGTSGSTGELFF. The CDR3 nucleotides are TGTGCCAGTAGGATCCGTGGGACTAGCGGGAGTACCGGGGAGCTGTTTTTT.

To note about this clone: Other DNA sequences within the sample encode an identical CDR3. The rearrangement joins TRBV10-2 to TRBJ2-1, with 9 bases that match TRBD2. The CDR3 is 13 residues long. Germline assignment: CDR1 WSHSY and CDR2 SAAADI. V was clipped by 6 bases and J by 7 bases; unmatched bases: 4. As DNA, the CDR3 is TGCGCCAGCAGGGTAGCGGGAGTAAATGAGCAGTTCTTC. Translated, it gives CASRVAGVNEQFF.